This T cell receptor (beta chain) was sequenced in a study of shared clonotypes between healthy human individuals. Study as a whole: Per-donor plates numbered three CD4 naive, three CD4 memory, two CD8 naive and one CD8 memory. Study conclusions and caveats: Deeper or shallower sequencing was expected to change how clonotypes are shared among donors.

Remarks on this clone: Antigen: not known.

The CDR3 loop spans 15 amino acids. V lost 3 bases to trimming and J lost 4 bases; unmatched junction nucleotides: 3. Germline V CDR1 and CDR2: SGHAT, FQNNGV. Clones were sequenced by immunoSEQ multiplex PCR, and TCRdb holds only the in-frame ones, with some missing. The table shows about 2,500,000 clones, with roughly nine tenths occurring only once. The sample was naive CD4+ T cells sorted from blood. Subset denoted: CD45RA+ positively selected. The TCR comes from a man in his late teens or twenties in good health. The rearrangement joins TRBV11-2 to TRBJ2-2; 9 bases line up with TRBD2. The CDR3: CASSLAGGPTGELFF. Here the CDR3 DNA reads TGTGCCAGCAGCTTGGCGGGGGGGCCCACCGGGGAGCTGTTTTTT. Looking up the rest from reference TRBV11-2 and TRBJ2-2 gives the full variable domain: EAGVAQSPRYKIIEKRQSVAFWCNPISGHATLYWYQQILGQGPKLLIQFQNNGVVDDSQLPKDRFSAERLKGVDSTLKIQPAKLEDSAVYLCASSLAGGPTGELFFGEGSRLTVL.